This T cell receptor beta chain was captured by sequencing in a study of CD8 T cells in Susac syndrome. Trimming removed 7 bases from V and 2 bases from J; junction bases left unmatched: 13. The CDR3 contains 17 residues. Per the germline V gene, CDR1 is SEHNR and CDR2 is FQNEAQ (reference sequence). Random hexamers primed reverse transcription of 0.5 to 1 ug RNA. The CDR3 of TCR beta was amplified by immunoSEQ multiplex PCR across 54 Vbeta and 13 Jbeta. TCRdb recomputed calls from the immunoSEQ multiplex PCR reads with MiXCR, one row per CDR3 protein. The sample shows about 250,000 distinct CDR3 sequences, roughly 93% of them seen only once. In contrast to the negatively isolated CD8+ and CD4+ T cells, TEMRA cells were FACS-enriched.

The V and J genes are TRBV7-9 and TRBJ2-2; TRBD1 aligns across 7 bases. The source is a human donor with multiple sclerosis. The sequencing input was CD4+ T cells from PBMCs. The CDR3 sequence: CASTEPPGQPNTGELFF. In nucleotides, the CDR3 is TGTGCCAGCACCGAACCACCGGGACAGCCAAACACCGGGGAGCTGTTTTTT.